The next 3 T cell receptor beta chains were all read from a single sample in a study of blood T cell repertoires in COVID-19. Some clones are missing from TCRdb's copy, which holds only in-frame ones; the method was immunoSEQ multiplex PCR. The sample holds about 280,000 clones, approximately 88% seen once. Sequencing was carried out using peripheral blood. The source of these receptors is a man between 18 and 29 years old with active or convalescent COVID-19.

This clone was seen just once. CDR3 DNA sequence: TGTGCCACCAGCAGAGATGGGACTAGCGTTTCCTCTGGGGCCAACGTCCTGACTTTC. Amino acids: CATSRDGTSVSSGANVLTF. The chain recombines TRBV15 with TRBJ2-6; the match to TRBD2 covers 10 bases. CDR1 and CDR2 (germline): LNHNV, YYDKDF (reference sequence). The CDR3 runs 19 residues. J lost 0 bases, V lost 0 bases, and 5 bases had no gene match.

The sample holds a few counts of this clone. The V gene is TRBV20-1, the J gene TRBJ2-7; the match to TRBD1 covers 7 bases. Germline CDR1 DFQATT, CDR2 SNEGSKA (reference sequence). The CDR3 length is 14 residues. J was trimmed by 2 bases and V by 3 bases; bases with no gene match: 7. Here the CDR3 reads CSASMTGTAYEQYF. Written as DNA, the CDR3 is TGCAGTGCTAGTATGACCGGGACAGCCTACGAGCAGTACTTC.

The chain recombines TRBV4-3 with TRBJ2-2; no definite D call. Trimming removed 0 bases at V and 6 bases at J, with 8 bases between. Germline CDR1 is LGHNA and CDR2 is YSLEER. CDR3 length equals 14 residues. CDR3 in amino acids: CASSQEWSAGELFF. CDR3 coding DNA: TGCGCCAGCAGCCAAGAATGGTCGGCCGGGGAGCTGTTTTTT.